Following are 27 T cell receptor beta chains from one sample sequenced in a study of cytomegalovirus exposure and HLA in healthy donors. Use of 60 Vbeta and 13 Jbeta primers characterized the PCR. Measured with immunoSEQ multiplex PCR; TCRdb has only the in-frame clones, and not every one. Altogether 90,000 to 120,000 clones are present, 73% being singletons, with the ten largest covering roughly 8%. Sequencing input: PBMCs. The receptors derive from a man aged 25-40 years in good health and CMV-seronegative.

The count of this clone is one. The chain is built from TRBV2 and TRBJ2-7; D might be TRBD2 (6 bases). V lost 6 bases to trimming and J lost 0 bases, with 12 bases between them. Per the germline V gene, CDR1 is SNHLY and CDR2 is FYNNEI. The CDR3 loop spans 14 amino acids. This CDR3 is CASRERGASYEQYF. The CDR3 nucleotides read TGTGCCAGCAGAGAGCGCGGGGCCTCCTACGAGCAGTACTTC.

The genes are TRBV5-1 and TRBJ2-2, with 11 nucleotides matching TRBD2. The CDR3 totals 16 residues. Germline lookup yields CDR1 SGHRS and CDR2 YFSETQ. J gave up 1 base and V 4 bases, and 3 bases lay outside the gene matches. The CDR3 DNA follows: TGCGCCAGCAGCCCCGGACTAGCGGGGAACACCGGGGAGCTGTTTTTT. It specifies CASSPGLAGNTGELFF. Looking up the rest from reference TRBV5-1 and TRBJ2-2 gives the full variable domain: KAGVTQTPRYLIKTRGQQVTLSCSPISGHRSVSWYQQTPGQGLQFLFEYFSETQRNKGNFPGRFSGRQFSNSRSEMNVSTLELGDSALYLCASSPGLAGNTGELFFGEGSRLTVL.

This clone was seen a single time. The chain combines TRBV29-1 with TRBJ1-2; perhaps TRBD1 as D (6 bases). V lost 5 bases, J lost 5 bases, and 15 bases lay in between. This CDR3 is 13 amino acids long. Germline CDR1 SQVTM, CDR2 ANQGSEA. The CDR3 DNA follows: TGCAGCGTTACAGGTACAGGGTATTATGGCTACACCTTC. This sequence encodes CSVTGTGYYGYTF.

The chain carries TRBV19 and TRBJ2-7; D may be TRBD2 (7 bases). This CDR3 comprises 14 residues. Trimming left V 3 bases short and J 3 bases short, with 12 bases between. Germline CDR1 is LNHDA and CDR2 is SQIVND (reference sequence). The CDR3 loop is CASSIGGANYEQYF. In nucleotides, the CDR3 is TGTGCCAGTAGTATTGGGGGGGCCAACTACGAGCAGTACTTC.

The CDR3 loop reads CASSEDSFYGYTF. The CDR3 bases are TGTGCCAGTAGTGAGGACAGCTTCTATGGCTACACCTTC. This chain links TRBV19 with TRBJ1-2, with D maybe TRBD1 (6 bases). The CDR3 loop spans 13 amino acids. Trimming removed 5 bases at V and 4 bases at J, with 11 bases between. Germline loops: CDR1 LNHDA, CDR2 SQIVND (reference sequence).

This chain uses TRBV6-5 with TRBJ1-1; D is unresolved. The germline V and J ends were trimmed by 6 bases and 0 bases, with 8 bases remaining between them. The length of the CDR3 is 13 residues. Germline lookup yields CDR1 MNHEY and CDR2 SVGAGI. The CDR3 reads CASRSHMNTEAFF. For the CDR3, the DNA is TGTGCCAGCAGATCACACATGAACACTGAAGCTTTCTTT.

This clone appeared a few times. The chain has TRBV14 and TRBJ2-3, with D perhaps matching TRBD2 (6 bases). This CDR3 contains 16 residues. Per germline, CDR1 SGHDN and CDR2 FVKESK. The V gene lost 5 bases and the J gene lost 1 base, with 16 bases spanning the gap. The CDR3 bases are TGTGCCAGCAGCATGAACCCGGGAGTTCGCACAGATACGCAGTATTTT. Translated, it gives CASSMNPGVRTDTQYF.

This chain joins TRBV28 and TRBJ2-7; 8 nucleotides match TRBD1. The CDR3 has 14 residues. Germline V gene data show CDR1 as MDHEN and CDR2 as SYDVKM. The J segment lost 3 bases and the V segment lost 6 bases, leaving 7 bases of the junction unmatched. CDR3 sequence (DNA): TGTGCCAGCAGCGCGGGACAGGTAAACTACGAGCAGTACTTC. Its translation is CASSAGQVNYEQYF.

The chain combines TRBV5-1 with TRBJ2-3; D might be TRBD2 (5 bases). This CDR3 spans 16 amino acids. V gave up 0 bases and J gave up 1 base, with 12 bases separating them. The V gene's germline CDR1 is SGHRS and CDR2 YFSETQ. The CDR3 region is CASSLVFSEGTDTQYF. In DNA, the CDR3 is TGCGCCAGCAGCTTGGTATTTAGCGAGGGCACAGATACGCAGTATTTT.

The rearrangement uses TRBV5-4 and TRBJ2-7; tentative D call: TRBD1 (5 bases). The V and J ends lost 4 bases and 3 bases respectively, with 14 bases between them. Germline V CDR1 and CDR2: SGHNT, YYREEE (reference sequence). The CDR3 contains 14 residues. The CDR3 nucleotides are TGTGCCAGCAGCACCCAGACAGCTAGCTACGAGCAGTACTTC. Its translation is CASSTQTASYEQYF.

The chain uses TRBV27 and TRBJ2-7, with D maybe TRBD2 (6 bases). V shed 2 bases and J shed 3 bases, with 11 bases lying between them. The V gene's germline CDR1 is MNHEY and CDR2 SMNVEV (reference sequence). The CDR3 spans 14 residues. CDR3 nucleotides: TGTGCCAGCAGTTTAGCCTTGGGGGGCTACGAGCAGTACTTC. Its translation: CASSLALGGYEQYF.

This clone was seen just once. The CDR3, as DNA: TGCGCCAGCGCTGGCAGCTATGGCTACACCTTC. It translates to CASAGSYGYTF. This chain joins TRBV5-1 and TRBJ1-2; D not resolved. In germline, CDR1 is SGHRS, CDR2 YFSETQ. Trimming shortened V by 7 bases and J by 4 bases, and 8 bases separated the two germline ends. The CDR3 has 11 residues.

The gene calls are TRBV6-1 and TRBJ1-2, with 7 bases that match TRBD1. The J segment lost 8 bases and the V segment lost 6 bases, leaving 6 bases of the junction unmatched. Germline CDR1 MNHNS, CDR2 SASEGT. This CDR3 spans 12 amino acids. CDR3 in amino acids: CASRGTVEGYTF. Here the CDR3 DNA reads TGTGCCAGCAGAGGGACAGTCGAGGGCTACACCTTC.

A single count supports this clone. Other DNA sequences in the same sample also yield this CDR3. The V gene is TRBV4-1, the J gene TRBJ2-7; 12 bases are shared with TRBD2. The CDR3 loop spans 16 amino acids. The ends lost 0 bases at V and 3 bases at J; junction bases unmatched: 3. Germline loops: CDR1 MGHRA, CDR2 YSYEKL. The DNA of the CDR3 is TGCGCCAGCAGCCAAGATGCTAGCGGGAGGGGCTACGAGCAGTACTTC. Residues: CASSQDASGRGYEQYF.

The chain combines TRBV6-5 with TRBJ1-1; D gene unclear. The CDR3 consists of 13 residues. V lost 0 bases to trimming and J lost 8 bases, with 10 bases between them. Looked up from germline, CDR1 is MNHEY and CDR2 is SVGAGI. CDR3 nucleotide sequence: TGTGCCAGCAGTTACTCGAGCGGGGTAGAAGCTTTCTTT. Protein sequence: CASSYSSGVEAFF.

The rearrangement links TRBV6-5 to TRBJ1-1; 11 bases match TRBD1. Trimming removed 6 bases from V and 6 bases from J; junction bases left unmatched: 3. Germline V CDR1 and CDR2: MNHEY, SVGAGI. CDR3 length equals 13 residues. The CDR3, as DNA: TGTGCCAGCAGCCGGACAGGGGGCGCTGAAGCTTTCTTT. Its translation: CASSRTGGAEAFF.

J is TRBJ1-2 and V is TRBV9; D is ambiguous. V shed 3 bases and J shed 3 bases, with 9 bases lying between them. Looked up from germline, CDR1 is SGDLS and CDR2 is YYNGEE. This CDR3 spans 13 amino acids. As DNA, the CDR3 is TGTGCCAGCAGCGAACGGGGTGACTATGGCTACACCTTC. Its translation is CASSERGDYGYTF. Full variable domain (outside the CDR3, taken from reference TRBV9 and TRBJ1-2): DSGVTQTPKHLITATGQRVTLRCSPRSGDLSVYWYQQSLDQGLQFLIQYYNGEERAKGNILERFSAQQFPDLHSELNLSSLELGDSALYFCASSERGDYGYTFGSGTRLTVV.

This rearrangement joins TRBV7-9 to TRBJ1-2; no reliable D call. The CDR3 loop spans 12 amino acids. V was pared by 5 bases and J by 7 bases, with 11 bases between. From germline, CDR1 is SEHNR and CDR2 FQNEAQ (reference sequence). CDR3 amino acids: CASSLIIGGYTF. CDR3 in DNA: TGTGCCAGCAGCCTGATCATCGGTGGCTACACCTTC.

This chain joins TRBV27 and TRBJ1-2, with a tentative D call TRBD1 (5 bases). The ends were cut back, 3 bases at V and 1 base at J, with 12 bases in the middle. CDR1 MNHEY and CDR2 SMNVEV come from the germline V gene (reference sequence). This CDR3 spans 15 amino acids. This CDR3 is CASSFGGEHNYGYTF. DNA of the CDR3: TGTGCCAGCAGTTTTGGGGGGGAACATAACTATGGCTACACCTTC.

This clone has just a few counts. The CDR3 reads CASSSRRATGLGTEAFF. CDR3 nucleotide sequence: TGTGCCAGCAGTTCTCGCCGTGCGACAGGGCTGGGCACTGAAGCTTTCTTT. V gene TRBV28 combines with J gene TRBJ1-1; 7 nucleotides match TRBD1. Germline CDR1 MDHEN, CDR2 SYDVKM. The V segment lost 4 bases and the J segment 4 bases; nucleotides outside the gene matches: 15. This CDR3 has 17 residues.

The gene calls are TRBV19 and TRBJ1-2, with D perhaps TRBD1 (6 bases). Trimming removed 5 bases at V and 2 bases at J, with 18 bases between. Germline CDR1 LNHDA, CDR2 SQIVND (reference sequence). CDR3 length: 16 amino acids. CDR3 sequence: CASSYLGAEINYGYTF. CDR3 coding DNA: TGTGCCAGTAGTTACCTGGGGGCAGAGATAAACTATGGCTACACCTTC.

There are a few counts of this clone. The V and J genes are TRBV2 and TRBJ2-5; a weak D match, TRBD2 (5 bases). The CDR3 has 14 residues. The V end was cut by 4 bases, the J end by 5 bases, with 14 bases between. Germline loops: CDR1 SNHLY, CDR2 FYNNEI. CDR3 loop: CASSVDLTSETQYF. CDR3 sequence (DNA): TGTGCCAGCAGTGTGGACTTGACATCCGAGACCCAGTACTTC.

The chain employs TRBV4-2 and TRBJ2-1, with 7 bases that match TRBD1. V trimming: 1 base; J trimming: 5 bases; junction bases outside the gene matches: 5. The germline gives CDR1 LGHNA, CDR2 YNFKEQ. CDR3 length equals 15 residues. The CDR3 spells CASSQAGTANNEQFF. CDR3 coding DNA: TGTGCCAGCAGCCAAGCCGGGACAGCTAACAATGAGCAGTTCTTC.

The V gene is TRBV19, the J gene TRBJ1-1; no reliable D call. This CDR3 is 13 amino acids long. Germline CDR1 reads LNHDA; CDR2 reads SQIVND (reference sequence). V lost 1 base to trimming and J lost 8 bases, with 11 bases between them. CDR3 nucleotides: TGTGCCAGTAGTATAGGAGGCCCGTCAGAAGCTTTCTTT. It codes for CASSIGGPSEAFF.

This chain links TRBV27 with TRBJ2-7, with 7 bases lining up with TRBD1. The junction had 9 bases not matched to a gene; V was cut back by 2 bases and J by 2 bases. The CDR3 sequence is 16 residues long. The V gene's germline CDR1 is MNHEY and CDR2 SMNVEV (reference sequence). The DNA of the CDR3 is TGTGCCAGCAGTTTAGGGGTAGGGGGCGATGCCTACGAGCAGTACTTC. Encoded protein: CASSLGVGGDAYEQYF.

The chain has TRBV4-1 and TRBJ2-7; D might be TRBD2 (5 bases). Germline V gene sequence: CDR1 MGHRA, CDR2 YSYEKL. Deletions cut 2 bases from V and 0 bases from J, with 14 bases between. This CDR3 is 16 amino acids long. The CDR3, as DNA: TGCGCCAGCAGCCAAAATCCGACTATTCCCTCCTACGAGCAGTACTTC. Translated: CASSQNPTIPSYEQYF.

This chain joins TRBV9 and TRBJ2-7; TRBD2 is a possible D gene (6 bases). V lost 4 bases and J 1 base, leaving 12 bases between the germline ends. The CDR3 is 14 amino acids. Germline V gene sequence: CDR1 SGDLS, CDR2 YYNGEE. The CDR3 bases are TGTGCCAGCAGCCTTGCGGGGACTTCCTACGAGCAGTACTTC. Protein sequence: CASSLAGTSYEQYF.